Sequencing of this TCR beta chain was carried out in a study of radiotherapy plus CTLA-4 blockade in lung cancer. About the research overall: Objective responses were documented in around 19% of patients, with disease control in roughly 31%.

Here immunoSEQ multiplex PCR was the method, and the copy in TCRdb shows in-frame clones only, minus some. The sample yields about 88,000 clones, approximately 75% seen once. V trimming: 1 base; J trimming: 3 bases; junction bases outside the gene matches: 3. The CDR3 is 14 residues long. Germline CDR1 and CDR2: LGHNA and YNFKEQ. Study-wide results and caveats: Tumor-origin TCR clones grew in blood after radiotherapy plus ipilimumab.

To note about this clone: Antigen unknown.

The source of this sequence is a human donor with non-small cell lung cancer that progressed on radiotherapy plus ipilimumab. The starting material was peripheral blood, obtained from a patient treated with radiotherapy plus ipilimumab. The chain has TRBV4-2 and TRBJ2-7; 7 bases agree with TRBD2. CDR3 region: CASSQGGGLYEQYF. The CDR3 DNA follows: TGTGCCAGCAGCCAAGGCGGGGGTCTCTACGAGCAGTACTTC.